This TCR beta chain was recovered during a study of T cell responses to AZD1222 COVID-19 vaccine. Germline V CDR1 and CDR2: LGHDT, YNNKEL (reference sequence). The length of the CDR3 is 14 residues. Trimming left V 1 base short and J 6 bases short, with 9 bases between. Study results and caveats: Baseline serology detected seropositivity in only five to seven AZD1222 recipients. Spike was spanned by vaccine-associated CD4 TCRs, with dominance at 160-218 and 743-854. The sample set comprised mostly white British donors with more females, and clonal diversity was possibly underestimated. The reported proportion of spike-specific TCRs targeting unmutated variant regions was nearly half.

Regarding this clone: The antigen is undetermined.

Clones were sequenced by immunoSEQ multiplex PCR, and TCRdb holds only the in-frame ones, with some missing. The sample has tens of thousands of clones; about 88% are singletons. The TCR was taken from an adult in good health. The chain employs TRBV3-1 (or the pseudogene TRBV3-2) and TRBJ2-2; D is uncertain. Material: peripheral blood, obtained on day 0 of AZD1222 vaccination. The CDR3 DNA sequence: TGTGCCAGCAGCCAAGCCAGTTTAGCCGGGGAGCTGTTTTTT. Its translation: CASSQASLAGELFF.